This T cell receptor (beta chain) was identified during a study of regulatory T cells in long-lasting Graves disease. The germline V and J ends were trimmed by 4 bases and 2 bases, with 12 bases remaining between them. Germline V gene data show CDR1 as DFQATT and CDR2 as SNEGSKA (reference sequence). This CDR3 comprises 14 residues. The time point here: persistent/refractory GD, antithyroid drugs over 5 years with positive TRAb. The authors made the TCR library using RNA they extracted from PBMCs. Those enrolled as patients came out of an endocrinology department in Xi'an, China. The peripheral blood volume drawn was approximately 9 milliliters, and it was collected into EDTA tubes. In the case of this clonotype: As yet, its antigen is unknown.

Both iRepertoire HTBI primers and Arm-PCR of CDR3 regions were used to build the TCR beta libraries. Via MiXCR, TCRdb re-called the multiplex PCR reads, giving one row per CDR3 protein. Among 350,000 to 450,000 distinct CDR3 sequences, less than 25% were seen once, and the ten largest hold around 20%. Overall study findings and caveats: With 2,500 to 3,500 shared public clonotypes, persistent patients exceeded new patients, who shared over 850. When disease was persistent, TRBV28, TRBJ1-2 and TRBJ2-5 were the favored segments.

This material consisted of peripheral blood mononuclear cells (PBMCs), taken when the disease was refractory, from a patient treated with antithyroid drugs. The J gene is TRBJ1-5, the V gene TRBV20-1, with D possibly matching TRBD1 (5 bases). This clonotype was obtained from a female donor with Graves disease. The CDR3 protein is CSAITREGNQPQHF. In DNA, the CDR3 is TGCAGTGCTATAACCAGGGAGGGCAATCAGCCCCAGCATTTT.